The 9 T cell receptor beta chains presented below share a single source sample, sequenced in a study of CD8+CD57+ T cells in acquired aplastic anemia. Genomic DNA acted as the template from which TCR beta VDJ combination and CDR3 sequence profiling were carried out. TCRdb passed the reads through MiXCR, listing each CDR3 protein once. The data hold under 250,000 distinct CDR3 sequences, with about a third observed a single time. The sequencing sample was made of sorted CD4+, CD8+, or CD8+CD57+ T cells (not recorded which) from PBMCs. Receptor source: a human donor in good health, serving as a control.

This clonotype was counted only a few times. The chain carries TRBV6-1 and TRBJ2-3; tentatively, D is TRBD1 (5 bases). This CDR3 is built from 12 residues. The V and J ends lost 4 bases and 6 bases respectively, with 8 bases between them. Germline loops: CDR1 MNHNS, CDR2 SASEGT. The CDR3 is CASSATADTQYF. The CDR3 nucleotides read TGTGCCAGCAGTGCGACAGCGGATACGCAGTATTTT.

This clonotype was counted ten times or more. J is TRBJ2-1 and V is TRBV14; D not resolved. Germline V gene lookup returns CDR1 SGHDN and CDR2 FVKESK. This CDR3 comprises 12 residues. V lost 1 base and J lost 10, with 8 bases in between. The CDR3 region has the DNA TGTGCCAGCAGCCAAGGTCTAGGGGAGCAGTTCTTC. Its protein product is CASSQGLGEQFF.

In this sample, this clonotype turned up a few times. The rearrangement joins TRBV4-2 to TRBJ1-1, with TRBD1 as a possible D gene (5 bases). This CDR3 spans 12 amino acids. The germline V gene has CDR1 LGHNA and CDR2 YNFKEQ. V lost 8 bases to trimming and J lost 6 bases, with 13 bases between them. CDR3 protein: CASSPPGPEAFF. Here the CDR3 DNA reads TGTGCCAGCTCACCACCGGGGCCTGAAGCTTTCTTT.

The V call is TRBV12-3 or TRBV12-4, the J call TRBJ2-5; no clear D gene. The CDR3 is 15 residues long. V was pared by 1 base and J by 1 base, with 10 bases between. The CDR3 reads CASSLGPPVQETQYF. The CDR3, as DNA: TGTGCCAGCAGTTTAGGTCCGCCAGTCCAAGAGACCCAGTACTTC.

This clonotype came up many times. This chain joins TRBV7-9 and TRBJ2-5; TRBD1 matches at 8 bases. CDR3 length equals 15 residues. CDR1 is SEHNR and CDR2 is FQNEAQ in the germline V gene (reference sequence). The junction had 8 bases not matched to a gene; V was cut back by 3 bases and J by 5 bases. The CDR3 region has the DNA TGTGCCAGCAGCTTCCCTAGGACAGGGAGGGAGACCCAGTACTTC. Translating gives CASSFPRTGRETQYF.

This clonotype was found many times. The chain links TRBV11-2 to TRBJ2-7, with D unclear. Per germline, CDR1 SGHAT and CDR2 FQNNGV. The CDR3 is 14 amino acids. Trimming cost V 5 bases and J 5 bases, with 16 bases left between them. The CDR3 region is CASSALGTQDEQYF. The CDR3 DNA follows: TGTGCCAGCAGCGCGTTGGGAACGCAGGACGAGCAGTACTTC. Full variable domain (rest looked up from reference TRBV11-2 and TRBJ2-7): EAGVAQSPRYKIIEKRQSVAFWCNPISGHATLYWYQQILGQGPKLLIQFQNNGVVDDSQLPKDRFSAERLKGVDSTLKIQPAKLEDSAVYLCASSALGTQDEQYFGPGTRLTVT.

This clonotype was picked up many times. The chain links TRBV19 to TRBJ2-1; tentative D call: TRBD2 (5 bases). Trimming took off 3 bases at V and 12 bases at J, with 18 bases between the two ends. The CDR3 runs 14 residues. Germline V gene lookup returns CDR1 LNHDA and CDR2 SQIVND (reference sequence). CDR3 nucleotide sequence: TGTGCCAGTAGTATCAACGTTCCGGGATCAGGGCAGTTCTTC. This encodes CASSINVPGSGQFF.

Notes on this clonotype: No conserved phenylalanine or tryptophan is present at the end of the CDR3, so a read error is the likely explanation. J is TRBJ1-1 and V is TRBV6-1; the match to TRBD1 covers 12 bases. This CDR3 region has 12 residues. Germline V lookup: CDR1 MNHNS, CDR2 SASEGT. CDR3 amino acids: CEGDRGHTEAFV. The CDR3 coding sequence is TGTGAGGGGGACAGGGGGCATACTGAAGCTTTCGTT.

This clonotype came up a few times. An end of the junction does not agree with germline; a read error may underlie this. J is TRBJ2-1 and V is TRBV10-3; unclear D gene. There are 13 residues in the CDR3. CDR1 ENHRY and CDR2 SYGVKD come from the germline V gene. The CDR3 sequence: CASSYDTYNEQFF. DNA for the CDR3: TGTGCCAGCAGTTACGATACCTACAATGAGCAGTTCTTC.